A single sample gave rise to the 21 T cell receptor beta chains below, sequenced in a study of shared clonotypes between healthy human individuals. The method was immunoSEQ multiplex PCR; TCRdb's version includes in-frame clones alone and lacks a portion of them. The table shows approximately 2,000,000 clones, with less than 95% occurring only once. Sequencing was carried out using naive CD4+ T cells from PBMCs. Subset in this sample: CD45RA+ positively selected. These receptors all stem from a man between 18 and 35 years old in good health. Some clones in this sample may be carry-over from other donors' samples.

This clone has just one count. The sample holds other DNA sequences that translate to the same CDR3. The CDR3 region has the DNA TGCGCCAGCAGATCCGACACAGATACGCAGTATTTT. Translated: CASRSDTDTQYF. This rearrangement joins TRBV5-1 to TRBJ2-3, with no clear D. Germline V gene lookup returns CDR1 SGHRS and CDR2 YFSETQ. V shed 5 bases and J shed 2 bases, with 6 bases lying between them. The CDR3 has 12 amino acids. Using reference TRBV5-1 and TRBJ2-3 for the parts outside the CDR3, the full variable domain is KAGVTQTPRYLIKTRGQQVTLSCSPISGHRSVSWYQQTPGQGLQFLFEYFSETQRNKGNFPGRFSGRQFSNSRSEMNVSTLELGDSALYLCASRSDTDTQYFGPGTRLTVL.

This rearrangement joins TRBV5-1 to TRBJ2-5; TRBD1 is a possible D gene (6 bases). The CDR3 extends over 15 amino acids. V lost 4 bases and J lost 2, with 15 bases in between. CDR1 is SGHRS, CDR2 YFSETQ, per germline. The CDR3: CASSPGQSVQETQYF. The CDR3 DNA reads TGCGCCAGCAGCCCCGGACAGAGTGTACAAGAGACCCAGTACTTC.

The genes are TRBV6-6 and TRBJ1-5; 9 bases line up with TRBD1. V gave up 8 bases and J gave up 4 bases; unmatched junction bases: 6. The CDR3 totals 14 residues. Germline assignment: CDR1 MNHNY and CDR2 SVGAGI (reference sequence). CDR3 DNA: TGTGCCAGCGGGGGACAGGGTGGGAATCAGCCCCAGCATTTT. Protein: CASGGQGGNQPQHF.

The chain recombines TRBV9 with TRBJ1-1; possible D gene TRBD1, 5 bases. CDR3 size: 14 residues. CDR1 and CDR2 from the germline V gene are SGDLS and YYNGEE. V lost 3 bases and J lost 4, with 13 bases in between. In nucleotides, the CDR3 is TGTGCCAGCAGCGCCACACAGGTTATCACTGAAGCTTTCTTT. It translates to CASSATQVITEAFF.

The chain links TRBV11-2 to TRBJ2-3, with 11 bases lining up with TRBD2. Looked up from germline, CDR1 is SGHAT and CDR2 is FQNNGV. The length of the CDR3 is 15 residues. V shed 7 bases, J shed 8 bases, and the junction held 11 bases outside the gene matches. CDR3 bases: TGTGCCAGCACCACTTGGCTAGCGGGAGGCTTTACGCAGTATTTT. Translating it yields CASTTWLAGGFTQYF.

The CDR3 region is CASSRDSTNEKLFF. CDR3 DNA: TGTGCCAGCAGCCGGGATTCAACTAATGAAAAACTGTTTTTT. The chain carries TRBV11-1 and TRBJ1-4; no clear D gene. Germline V gives CDR1 SGHAT, CDR2 FQDESV (reference sequence). The CDR3 totals 14 residues. V lost 5 bases to trimming and J lost 0 bases, with 7 bases between them.

In nucleotides, the CDR3 is TGTGCCAGCAGCTTAGCAGGGACAGGAGATACGCAGTATTTT. Its protein is CASSLAGTGDTQYF. V usage is TRBV7-2 and J usage is TRBJ2-3, with 8 bases that match TRBD1. This CDR3 region has 14 residues. From germline, CDR1 is SGHTA and CDR2 FQGNSA. V trimming: 0 bases; J trimming: 5 bases; junction bases outside the gene matches: 1.

The CDR3 region has the DNA TGCGCCAGCAGTGAATTAGGTCGGAAAGGGGAGACCCAGTACTTC. This gives the protein CASSELGRKGETQYF. The genes are TRBV10-2 and TRBJ2-5; D unresolved. Per the germline V gene, CDR1 is WSHSY and CDR2 is SAAADI. The CDR3 contains 15 residues. Trimming took off 3 bases at V and 5 bases at J, with 16 bases between the two ends.

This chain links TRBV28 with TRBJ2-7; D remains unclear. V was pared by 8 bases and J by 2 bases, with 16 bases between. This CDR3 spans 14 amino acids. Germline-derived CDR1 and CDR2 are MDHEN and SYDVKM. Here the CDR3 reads CASAFRRQPYEQYF. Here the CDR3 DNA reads TGTGCCAGCGCCTTCCGGCGGCAGCCCTACGAGCAGTACTTC.

This CDR3 reads CASSWRLSGLAYEQFF. CDR3 in DNA: TGTGCCAGCAGCTGGCGGTTATCGGGACTAGCATATGAGCAGTTCTTC. The rearrangement links TRBV5-6 to TRBJ2-1, with 9 bases aligning to TRBD2. The CDR3 spans 16 residues. The germline gives CDR1 SGHDT, CDR2 YYEEEE. With V trimmed by 3 bases and J by 8 bases, 12 bases remained unmatched.

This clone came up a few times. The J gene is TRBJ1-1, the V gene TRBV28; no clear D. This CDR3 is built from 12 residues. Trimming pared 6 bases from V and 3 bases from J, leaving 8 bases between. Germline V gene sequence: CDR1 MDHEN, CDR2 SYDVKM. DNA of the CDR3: TGTGCCAGCAGATCGGCGGACACTGAAGCTTTCTTT. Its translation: CASRSADTEAFF.

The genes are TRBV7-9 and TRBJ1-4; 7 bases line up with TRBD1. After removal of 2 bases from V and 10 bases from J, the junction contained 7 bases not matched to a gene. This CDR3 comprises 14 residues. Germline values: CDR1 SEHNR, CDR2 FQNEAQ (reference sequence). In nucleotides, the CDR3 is TGTGCCAGCAGCTTACAGGGGGGCTCGGGAAAACTGTTTTTT. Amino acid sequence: CASSLQGGSGKLFF.

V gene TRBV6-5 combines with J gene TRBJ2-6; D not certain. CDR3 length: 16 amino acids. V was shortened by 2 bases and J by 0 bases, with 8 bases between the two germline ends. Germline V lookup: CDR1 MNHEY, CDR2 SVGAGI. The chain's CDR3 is CASSYRTVSGANVLTF. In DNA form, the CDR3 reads TGTGCCAGCAGTTACCGGACCGTCTCTGGGGCCAACGTCCTGACTTTC.

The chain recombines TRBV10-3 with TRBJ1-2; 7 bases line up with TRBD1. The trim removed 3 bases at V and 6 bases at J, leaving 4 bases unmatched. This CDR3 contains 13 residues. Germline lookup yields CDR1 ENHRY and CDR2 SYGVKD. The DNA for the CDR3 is TGTGCCATCAGTGAATTACAGGGGAATGGCTACACCTTC. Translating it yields CAISELQGNGYTF.

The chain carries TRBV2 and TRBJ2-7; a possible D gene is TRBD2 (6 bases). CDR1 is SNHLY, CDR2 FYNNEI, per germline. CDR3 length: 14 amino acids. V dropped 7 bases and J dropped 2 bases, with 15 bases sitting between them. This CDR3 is CASNRGRGAYEQYF. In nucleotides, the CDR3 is TGTGCCAGCAACAGAGGGCGGGGCGCCTACGAGCAGTACTTC. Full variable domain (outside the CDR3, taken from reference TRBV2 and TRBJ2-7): EPEVTQTPSHQVTQMGQEVILRCVPISNHLYFYWYRQILGQKVEFLVSFYNNEISEKSEIFDDQFSVERPDGSNFTLKIRSTKLEDSAMYFCASNRGRGAYEQYFGPGTRLTVT.

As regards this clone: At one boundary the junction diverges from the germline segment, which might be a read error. DNA of the CDR3: TGTGCCAGTAGTGCAGCGGGAGAGGGGGAGACCCAGTACTTC. It codes for CASSAAGEGETQYF. The V gene is TRBV25-1, the J gene TRBJ2-5, with 8 bases matching TRBD2. The CDR3 length is 14 residues. Germline values: CDR1 MGHDK, CDR2 SYGVNS.

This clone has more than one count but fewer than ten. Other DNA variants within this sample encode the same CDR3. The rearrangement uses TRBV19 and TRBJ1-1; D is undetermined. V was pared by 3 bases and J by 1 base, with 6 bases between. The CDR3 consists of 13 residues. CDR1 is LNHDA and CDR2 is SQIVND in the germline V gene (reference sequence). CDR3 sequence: CASSIGGNTEAFF. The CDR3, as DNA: TGTGCCAGTAGTATCGGTGGGAACACTGAAGCTTTCTTT. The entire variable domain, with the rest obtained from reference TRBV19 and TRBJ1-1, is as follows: DGGITQSPKYLFRKEGQNVTLSCEQNLNHDAMYWYRQDPGQGLRLIYYSQIVNDFQKGDIAEGYSVSREKKESFPLTVTSAQKNPTAFYLCASSIGGNTEAFFGQGTRLTVV.

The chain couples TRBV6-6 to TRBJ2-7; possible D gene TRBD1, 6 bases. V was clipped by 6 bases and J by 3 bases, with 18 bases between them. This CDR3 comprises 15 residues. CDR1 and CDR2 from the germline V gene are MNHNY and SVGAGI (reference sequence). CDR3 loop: CASRQAQGTYYEQYF. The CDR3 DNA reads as TGTGCCAGCAGGCAAGCTCAGGGGACCTACTACGAGCAGTACTTC.

CDR3 in DNA: TGTGCCAGCAGCTTAGCCGTACAGTCCTACGAGCAGTACTTC. Amino acids: CASSLAVQSYEQYF. V is TRBV11-2 and J is TRBJ2-7, with D hard to call. Germline CDR1 and CDR2: SGHAT and FQNNGV. V was shortened by 1 base and J by 1 base, with 8 bases between the two germline ends. The CDR3 has 14 amino acids. The whole variable domain, filled in from reference TRBV11-2 and TRBJ2-7, reads EAGVAQSPRYKIIEKRQSVAFWCNPISGHATLYWYQQILGQGPKLLIQFQNNGVVDDSQLPKDRFSAERLKGVDSTLKIQPAKLEDSAVYLCASSLAVQSYEQYFGPGTRLTVT.

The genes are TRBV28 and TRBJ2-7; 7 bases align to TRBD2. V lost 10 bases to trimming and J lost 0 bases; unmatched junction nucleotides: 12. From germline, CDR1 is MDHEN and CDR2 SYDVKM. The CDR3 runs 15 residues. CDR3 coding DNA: TGTGCCACTACTCTTCTGCCTAGCGGCTCCTACGAGCAGTACTTC. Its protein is CATTLLPSGSYEQYF.

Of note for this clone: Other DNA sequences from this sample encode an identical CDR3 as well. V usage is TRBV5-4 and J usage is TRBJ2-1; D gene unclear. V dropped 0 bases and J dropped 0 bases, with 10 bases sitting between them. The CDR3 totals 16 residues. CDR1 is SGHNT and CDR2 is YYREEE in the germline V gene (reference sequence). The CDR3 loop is CASSLARASSYNEQFF. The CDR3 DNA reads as TGTGCCAGCAGCTTGGCAAGGGCCAGCTCCTACAATGAGCAGTTCTTC.